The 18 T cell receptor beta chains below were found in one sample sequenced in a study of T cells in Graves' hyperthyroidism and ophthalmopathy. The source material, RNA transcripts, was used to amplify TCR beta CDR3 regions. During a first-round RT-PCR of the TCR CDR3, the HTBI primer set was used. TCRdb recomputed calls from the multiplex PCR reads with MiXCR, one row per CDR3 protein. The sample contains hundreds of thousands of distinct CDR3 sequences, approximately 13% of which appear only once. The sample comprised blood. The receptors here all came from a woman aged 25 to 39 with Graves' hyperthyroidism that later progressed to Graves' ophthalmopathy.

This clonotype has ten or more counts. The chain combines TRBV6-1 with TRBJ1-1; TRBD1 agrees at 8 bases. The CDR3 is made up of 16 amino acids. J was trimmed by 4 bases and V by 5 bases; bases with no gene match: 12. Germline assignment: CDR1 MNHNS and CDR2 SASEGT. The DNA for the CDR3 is TGTGCCAGCAGTTCTTCCCAGACAGGGGAGGCCACTGAAGCTTTCTTT. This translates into CASSSSQTGEATEAFF.

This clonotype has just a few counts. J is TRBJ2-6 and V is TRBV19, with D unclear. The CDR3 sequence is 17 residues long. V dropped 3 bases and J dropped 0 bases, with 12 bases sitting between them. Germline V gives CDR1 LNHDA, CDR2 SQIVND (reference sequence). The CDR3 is CASSIDITSSGANVLTF. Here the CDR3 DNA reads TGTGCCAGTAGTATTGACATCACAAGCTCTGGGGCCAACGTCCTGACTTTC.

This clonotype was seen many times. CDR3 coding DNA: TGTGCCAGCAGTTTCACACCGGGACCCTTTCAAGAGACCCAGTACTTC. Encoded protein: CASSFTPGPFQETQYF. The chain carries TRBV12-3 or TRBV12-4 and TRBJ2-5, with D perhaps assigned TRBD1 or TRBD2 (5 bases each). CDR3 length: 16 amino acids. The V end was cut by 3 bases, the J end by 2 bases, with 16 bases between.

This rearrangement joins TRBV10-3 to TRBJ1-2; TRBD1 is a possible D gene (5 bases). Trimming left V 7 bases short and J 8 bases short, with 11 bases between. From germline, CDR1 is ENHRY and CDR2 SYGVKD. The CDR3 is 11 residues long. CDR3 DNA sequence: TGTGCCATCACCGCAGGGTTGGGCTACACCTTC. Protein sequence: CAITAGLGYTF.

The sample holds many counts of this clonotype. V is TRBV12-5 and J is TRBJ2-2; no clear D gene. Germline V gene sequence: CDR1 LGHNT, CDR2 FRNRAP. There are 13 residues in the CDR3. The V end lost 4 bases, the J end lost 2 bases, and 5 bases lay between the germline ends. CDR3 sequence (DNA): TGTGCTAGTGGTTCTCCAAACACCGGGGAGCTGTTTTTT. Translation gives CASGSPNTGELFF.

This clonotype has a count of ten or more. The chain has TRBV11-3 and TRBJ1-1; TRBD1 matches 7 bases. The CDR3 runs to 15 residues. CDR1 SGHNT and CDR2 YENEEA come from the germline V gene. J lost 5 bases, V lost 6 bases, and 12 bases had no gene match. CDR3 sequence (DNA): TGTGCCAGCAGTTCTACCCCAGGGGGGAGGACTGAAGCTTTCTTT. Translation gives CASSSTPGGRTEAFF.

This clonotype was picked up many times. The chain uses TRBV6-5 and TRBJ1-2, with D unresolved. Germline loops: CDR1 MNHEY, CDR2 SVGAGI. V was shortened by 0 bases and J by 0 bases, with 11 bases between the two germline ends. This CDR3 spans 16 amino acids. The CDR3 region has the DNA TGTGCCAGCAGTTACTCGTCAGGCCGCACTAACTATGGCTACACCTTC. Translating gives CASSYSSGRTNYGYTF.

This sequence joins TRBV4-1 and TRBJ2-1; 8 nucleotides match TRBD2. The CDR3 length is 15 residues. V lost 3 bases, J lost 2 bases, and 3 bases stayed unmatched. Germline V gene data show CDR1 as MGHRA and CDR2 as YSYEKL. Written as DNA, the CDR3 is TGCGCCAGCAGCCACCTAGCGGGTACCTACAATGAGCAGTTCTTC. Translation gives CASSHLAGTYNEQFF.

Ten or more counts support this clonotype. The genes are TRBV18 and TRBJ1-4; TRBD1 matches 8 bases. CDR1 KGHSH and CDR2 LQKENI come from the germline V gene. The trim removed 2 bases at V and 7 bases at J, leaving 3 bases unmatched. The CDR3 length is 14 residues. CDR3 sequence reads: CASSPFGQGEKLFF. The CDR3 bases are TGTGCCAGCTCACCATTCGGACAGGGTGAAAAACTGTTTTTT.

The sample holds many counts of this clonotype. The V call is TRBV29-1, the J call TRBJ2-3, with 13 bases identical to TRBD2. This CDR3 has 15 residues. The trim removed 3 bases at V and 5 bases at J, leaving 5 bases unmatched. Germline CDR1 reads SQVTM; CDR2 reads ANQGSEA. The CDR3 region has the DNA TGCAGCGTTGATCTAACTAGCGGGAGGGGAGATACGCAGTATTTT. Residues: CSVDLTSGRGDTQYF.

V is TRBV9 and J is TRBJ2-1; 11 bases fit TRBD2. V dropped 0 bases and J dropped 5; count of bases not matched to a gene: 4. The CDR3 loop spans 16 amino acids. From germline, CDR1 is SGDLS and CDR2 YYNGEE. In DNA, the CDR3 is TGTGCCAGCAGCGTAGGGACTAGCGGGCAGGACAATGAGCAGTTCTTC. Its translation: CASSVGTSGQDNEQFF.

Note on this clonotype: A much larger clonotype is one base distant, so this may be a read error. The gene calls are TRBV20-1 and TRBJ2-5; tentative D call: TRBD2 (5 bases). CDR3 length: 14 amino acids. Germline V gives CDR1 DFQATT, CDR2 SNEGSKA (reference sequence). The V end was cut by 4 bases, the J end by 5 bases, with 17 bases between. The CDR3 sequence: CSATQEPERETQYF. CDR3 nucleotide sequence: TGCAGTGCTACCCAGGAGCCAGAGCGGGAGACCCAGTACTTC.

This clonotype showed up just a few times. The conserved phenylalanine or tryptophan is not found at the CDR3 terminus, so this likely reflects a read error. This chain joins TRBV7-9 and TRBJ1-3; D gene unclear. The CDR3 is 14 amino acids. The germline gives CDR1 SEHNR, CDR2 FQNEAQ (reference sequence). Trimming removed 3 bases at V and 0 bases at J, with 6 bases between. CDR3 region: CASSFDSSGNTIYL. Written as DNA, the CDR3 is TGTGCCAGCAGCTTTGACTCCTCTGGAAACACCATATATCTT.

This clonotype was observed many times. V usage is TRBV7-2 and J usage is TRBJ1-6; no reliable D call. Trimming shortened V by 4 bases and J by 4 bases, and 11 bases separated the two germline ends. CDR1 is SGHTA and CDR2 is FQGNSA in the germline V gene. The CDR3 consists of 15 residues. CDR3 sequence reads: CASSSRSGYNSPLHF. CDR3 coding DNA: TGTGCCAGCAGCTCTAGGTCGGGGTATAATTCACCCCTCCACTTT. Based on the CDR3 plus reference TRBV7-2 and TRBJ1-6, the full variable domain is GAGVSQSPSNKVTEKGKDVELRCDPISGHTALYWYRQSLGQGLEFLIYFQGNSAPDKSGLPSDRFSAERTGGSVSTLTIQRTQQEDSAVYLCASSSRSGYNSPLHFGNGTRLTVT.

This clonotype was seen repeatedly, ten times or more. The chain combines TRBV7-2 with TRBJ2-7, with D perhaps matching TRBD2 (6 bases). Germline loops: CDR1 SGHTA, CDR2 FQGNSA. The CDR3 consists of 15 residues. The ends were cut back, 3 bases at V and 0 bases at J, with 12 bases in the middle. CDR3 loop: CASSLPGLNSYEQYF. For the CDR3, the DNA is TGTGCCAGCAGCTTGCCGGGACTCAACTCCTACGAGCAGTACTTC.

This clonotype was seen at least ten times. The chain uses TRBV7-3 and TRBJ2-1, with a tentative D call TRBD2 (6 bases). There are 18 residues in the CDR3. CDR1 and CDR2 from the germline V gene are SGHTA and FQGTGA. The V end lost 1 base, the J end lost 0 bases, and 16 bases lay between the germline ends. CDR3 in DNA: TGTGCCAGCAGCTTAAACCCTGGGACTGGAAGCTCCTACAATGAGCAGTTCTTC. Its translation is CASSLNPGTGSSYNEQFF. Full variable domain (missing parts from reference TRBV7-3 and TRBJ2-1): GAGVSQTPSNKVTEKGKYVELRCDPISGHTALYWYRQSLGQGPEFLIYFQGTGAADDSGLPNDRFFAVRPEGSVSTLKIQRTERGDSAVYLCASSLNPGTGSSYNEQFFGPGTRLTVL.

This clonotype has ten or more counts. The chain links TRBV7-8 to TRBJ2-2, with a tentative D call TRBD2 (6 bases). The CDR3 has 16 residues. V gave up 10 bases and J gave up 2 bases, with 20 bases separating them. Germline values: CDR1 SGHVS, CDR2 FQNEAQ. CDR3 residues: CAILSSRTTNTGELFF. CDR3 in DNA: TGTGCCATCCTTTCGTCCCGGACTACCAACACCGGGGAGCTGTTTTTT. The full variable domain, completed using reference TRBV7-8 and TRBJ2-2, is GAGVSQSPRYKVAKRGQDVALRCDPISGHVSLFWYQQALGQGPEFLTYFQNEAQLDKSGLPSDRFFAERPEGSVSTLKIQRTQQEDSAVYLCAILSSRTTNTGELFFGEGSRLTVL.

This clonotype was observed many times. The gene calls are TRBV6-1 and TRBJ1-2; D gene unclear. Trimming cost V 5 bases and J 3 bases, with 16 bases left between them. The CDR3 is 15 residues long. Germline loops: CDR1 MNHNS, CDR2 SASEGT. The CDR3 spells CASSHSKMLHYGYTF. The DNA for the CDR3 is TGTGCCAGCAGTCACAGTAAGATGTTACACTATGGCTACACCTTC.